Below, one TCR beta chain is given with its context. This sample was taken from a study of blood T cell repertoires in COVID-19. Germline V gene lookup returns CDR1 KGHSH and CDR2 LQKENI. This CDR3 is 18 amino acids long. The V gene end was trimmed by 3 bases and the J gene end by 4 bases; junction bases not matched to a gene: 16. As handled by the study authors: The authors estimated nucleated cell counts from reference gene primer amplification. Only in-frame clones appear in the TCRdb table, and some are missing; sequencing was by immunoSEQ multiplex PCR. V and J calls and clone size are given by that table; D and trimming were obtained from the DNA. The sample has roughly 260,000 clones; approximately 82% are singletons.

V is TRBV18 and J is TRBJ1-2, with 8 bases identical to TRBD1. The sequence was obtained from a woman of 80 years or more with active or convalescent COVID-19. Material: peripheral blood. The CDR3: CASSPARSGTGPFYGYTF. The CDR3 DNA reads as TGTGCCAGCTCACCCGCCCGCTCCGGGACAGGACCTTTCTATGGCTACACCTTC.